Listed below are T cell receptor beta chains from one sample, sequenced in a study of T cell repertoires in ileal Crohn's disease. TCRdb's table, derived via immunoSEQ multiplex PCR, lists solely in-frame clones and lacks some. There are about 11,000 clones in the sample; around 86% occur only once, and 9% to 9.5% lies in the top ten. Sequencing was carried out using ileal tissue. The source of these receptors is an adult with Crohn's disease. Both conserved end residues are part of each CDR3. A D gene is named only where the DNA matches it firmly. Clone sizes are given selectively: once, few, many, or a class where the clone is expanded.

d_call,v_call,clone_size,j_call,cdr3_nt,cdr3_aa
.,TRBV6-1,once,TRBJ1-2,TGTGCCAGCAGTGATAGCTATGGCTACACCTTC,CASSDSYGYTF
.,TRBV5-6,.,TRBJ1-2,TGTGCCAGCAGCTCCCTCGGGGTCTCCTATGGCTACACCTTC,CASSSLGVSYGYTF
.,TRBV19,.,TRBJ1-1,TGTGCCAGTAGTTCTAGGCAGGGTGAGGCTTTCTTT,CASSSRQGEAFF
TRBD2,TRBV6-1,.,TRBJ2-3,TGTGCCAGCACTGCGGGAGGGCCCCCAGATACGCAGTATTTT,CASTAGGPPDTQYF
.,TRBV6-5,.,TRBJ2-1,TGTGCCAGCAGTCACGGGACTTCCCTCACCCATGAGCAGTTCTTC,CASSHGTSLTHEQFF
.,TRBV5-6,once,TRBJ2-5,TGTGCCAGCAGCCCTGGGACCTTGAATGAAGAGACCCAGTACTTC,CASSPGTLNEETQYF
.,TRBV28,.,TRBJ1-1,TGTGCCAGCAGTCCGGGATACACTGAAGCTTTCTTT,CASSPGYTEAFF
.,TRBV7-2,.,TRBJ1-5,TGTGCCAGCAGCGCCGGACCGCTTAATCAGCCCCAGCATTTT,CASSAGPLNQPQHF
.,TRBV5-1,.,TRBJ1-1,TGCGCCAGCAGCCGGAGACCTAACACTGAAGCTTTCTTT,CASSRRPNTEAFF
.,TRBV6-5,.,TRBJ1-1,TGTGCCAGCAGACACGGTGTTGAGGAGGGAAAAGCTTTCTTT,CASRHGVEEGKAFF
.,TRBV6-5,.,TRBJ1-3,TGTGCCAGCAGTTACTCTGGGAGCCGGTCGAACACCATATATTTT,CASSYSGSRSNTIYF
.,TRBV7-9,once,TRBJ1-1,TGTGCCAGCAGCTTGAATTGGGAGAATCGAGCTTTCTTT,CASSLNWENRAFF
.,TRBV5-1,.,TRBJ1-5,TGCGCCAGCAGCTTGTCTCCCAATCAGCCCCAGCATTTT,CASSLSPNQPQHF
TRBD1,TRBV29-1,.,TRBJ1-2,TGCAGCGTTGAAGATCGGGGAGACAGGGGGCACTATGGCTACACCTTC,CSVEDRGDRGHYGYTF
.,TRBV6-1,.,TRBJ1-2,TGTGCCAGCCGGGACGGAGCTAACTATGGCTACACCTTC,CASRDGANYGYTF
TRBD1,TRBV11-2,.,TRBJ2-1,TGTGCCAGCACACTAGAGGGGGCGAGCTCCTACAATGAGCAGTTCTTC,CASTLEGASSYNEQFF
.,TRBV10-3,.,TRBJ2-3,TGTGCCATCAGTGATCAACCTGGGGATACGCAGTATTTT,CAISDQPGDTQYF
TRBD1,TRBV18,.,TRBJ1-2,TGTGCCAGCTCACCCCAGGGGGCTGGTGAGGGCTACACCTTC,CASSPQGAGEGYTF
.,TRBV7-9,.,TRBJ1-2,TGTGCCAGCAGTCCAGAGGGCTTTTTCGGTGGCTACACCTTC,CASSPEGFFGGYTF
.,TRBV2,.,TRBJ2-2,TGTGCCAGCAGGGCCACATCTTCGGACACCGGGGAGCTGTTTTTT,CASRATSSDTGELFF
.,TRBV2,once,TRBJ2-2,TGTGCCAGCAGTGAGAGGAGTCCATCGGGCGGGGAGCTGTTTTTT,CASSERSPSGGELFF
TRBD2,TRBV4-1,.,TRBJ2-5,TGCGCCAGCTCCTCGGGGGGAGGGACCCAGTACTTC,CASSSGGGTQYF
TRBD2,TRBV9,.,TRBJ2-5,TGTGCCAGCAGCCGACGGGGGGGAACTCAAGAGACCCAGTACTTC,CASSRRGGTQETQYF
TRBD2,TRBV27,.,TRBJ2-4,TGTGCCACCCGGACTAGCCTTAAAAACATTCAGTACTTC,CATRTSLKNIQYF
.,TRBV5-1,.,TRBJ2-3,TGCGCCAGCAGCTTAGGACTCACTCTCACAGATACGCAGTATTTT,CASSLGLTLTDTQYF
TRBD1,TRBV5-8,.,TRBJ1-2,TGTGCCAGCAGCAGAGGGACAGGGGGCGCTTCGTACTATGGCTACACCTTC,CASSRGTGGASYYGYTF
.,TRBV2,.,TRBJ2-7,TGTGCCAGCAGTGAGAAGGAACTGATAAACGATTACGAGCAGTACTTC,CASSEKELINDYEQYF
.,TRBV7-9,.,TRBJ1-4,TGTGCCAGCAGCTTATCCCCGACAGCAACTAATGAAAAACTGTTTTTT,CASSLSPTATNEKLFF
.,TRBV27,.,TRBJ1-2,TGTGCCAGCAGTACACAACAGGGATATGGCTACACCTTC,CASSTQQGYGYTF
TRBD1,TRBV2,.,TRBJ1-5,TGTGCCAGCAGTGAAGGACAGGGGGCAGGTCAGCCCCAGCATTTT,CASSEGQGAGQPQHF
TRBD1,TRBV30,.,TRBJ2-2,TGTGCCTGGAGTTCACAGGGGGCGCGAACCGGGGAGCTGTTTTTT,CAWSSQGARTGELFF
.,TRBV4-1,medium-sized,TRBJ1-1,TGCGCCAGCAGCCAAGATGATTGGGGAGGGACTGAAGCTTTCTTT,CASSQDDWGGTEAFF
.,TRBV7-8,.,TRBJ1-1,TGTGCCAGCAGCTTAGGACGCCTGAACACTGAAGCTTTCTTT,CASSLGRLNTEAFF
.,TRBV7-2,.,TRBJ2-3,TGTGCCAGCAGCCTCAGCACAGATACGCAGTATTTT,CASSLSTDTQYF
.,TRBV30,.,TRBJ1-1,TGTGCCTGGAGTGTACTGGGTGGTAGGGAGGTGGGAGCTTTCTTT,CAWSVLGGREVGAFF
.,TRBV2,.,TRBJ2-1,TGTGCCAGCAGCCTTATCAGCACCTCCTACAATGAGCAGTTCTTC,CASSLISTSYNEQFF
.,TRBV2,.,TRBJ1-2,TGTGCCAGCAGTGAAGGGAGACAGGTATATGGCTACACCTTC,CASSEGRQVYGYTF
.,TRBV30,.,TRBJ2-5,TGTGCCTGGCATGCGGGTGTTTCAGGTCTGACCCAGTACTTC,CAWHAGVSGLTQYF
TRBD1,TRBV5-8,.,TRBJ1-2,TGTGCCAGCAGCACCCGACAGGGAGCCCTCTATGGCTACACCTTC,CASSTRQGALYGYTF
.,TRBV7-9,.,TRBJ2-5,TGTGCCAGCAGCACCCGGACACCGGGGCGCCAAGAGACCCAGTACTTC,CASSTRTPGRQETQYF
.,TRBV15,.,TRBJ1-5,TGTGCCACCAGCCCACAAGAGGGTGGGCGTCAGCCCCAGCATTTT,CATSPQEGGRQPQHF
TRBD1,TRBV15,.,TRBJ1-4,TGTGCCACCAGCCCTATCAGGGGGCGCGGAACTAATGAAAAACTGTTTTTT,CATSPIRGRGTNEKLFF
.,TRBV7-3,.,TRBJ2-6,TGTGCCAGCAGCCGGATGGAGGCTGGGGCCAACGTCCTGACTTTC,CASSRMEAGANVLTF
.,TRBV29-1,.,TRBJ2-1,TGCAGCGTTGAAGATCAGGGCGATGAGCAGTTCTTC,CSVEDQGDEQFF
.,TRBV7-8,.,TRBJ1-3,TGTGCCAGCAGCTTAGGAGAAGGTAACTCTGGAAACACCATATATTTT,CASSLGEGNSGNTIYF
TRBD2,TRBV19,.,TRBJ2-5,TGTGCCAGTAGTATCCGCTGGCCTTTAGCGGGGGAGACCCAGTACTTC,CASSIRWPLAGETQYF
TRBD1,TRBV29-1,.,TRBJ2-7,TGCAGCGTCAGGGACAGGGGGATCACCTACGAGCAGTACTTC,CSVRDRGITYEQYF
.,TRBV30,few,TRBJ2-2,TGTGCCTGGAGTTTCAAAGGGACGAACACCGGGGAGCTGTTTTTT,CAWSFKGTNTGELFF
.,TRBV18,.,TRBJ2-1,TGTGCCAGCTCACTTGGGAGCCAAAATGAGCAGTTCTTC,CASSLGSQNEQFF
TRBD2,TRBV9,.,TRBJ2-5,TGTGCCAGCAGCGTAGGTCCCTTTCTCAGCGGGGCTATACAGACCCAGTACTTC,CASSVGPFLSGAIQTQYF
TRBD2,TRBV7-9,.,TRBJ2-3,TGTGCCAGTCTTCCGGGACTAGAAACAGATACGCAGTATTTT,CASLPGLETDTQYF
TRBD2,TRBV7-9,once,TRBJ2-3,TGTGCCAGCAGCTACCCCCCTCCGGGACTAGTCCCAGATACGCAGTATTTT,CASSYPPPGLVPDTQYF
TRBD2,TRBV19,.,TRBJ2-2,TGTGCCAGTAGGGGACTAGCGGGGTGGGCCGGGGAGCTGTTTTTT,CASRGLAGWAGELFF
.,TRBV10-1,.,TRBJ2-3,TGCGCCAGCAGTGCTACATGGGCAGATACGCAGTATTTT,CASSATWADTQYF
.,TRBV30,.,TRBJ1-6,TGTGCCTGGAGACCGTCAACAGGGAGTAATTCACCCCTCCACTTT,CAWRPSTGSNSPLHF
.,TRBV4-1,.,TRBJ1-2,TGCGCCAGCAGCCAACAGACAAGCTACAGGGATAGTGACTACACCTTC,CASSQQTSYRDSDYTF
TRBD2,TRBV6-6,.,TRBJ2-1,TGTGCCAGCAGTTACCCCCCGGGAGGGAACTCCAATGAGCAGTTCTTC,CASSYPPGGNSNEQFF
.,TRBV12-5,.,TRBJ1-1,TGTGCTAGTGGCCTGGGGGGCACTGAAGCTTTCTTT,CASGLGGTEAFF
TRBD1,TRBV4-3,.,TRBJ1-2,TGCGCCAGCAGCCAAGATCCGGGGGACAGGGCTATACGCACCTTC,CASSQDPGDRAIRTF
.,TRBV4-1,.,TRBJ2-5,TGCGCCAGCAGCCAAGACAGAAAGACCCAGTACTTC,CASSQDRKTQYF